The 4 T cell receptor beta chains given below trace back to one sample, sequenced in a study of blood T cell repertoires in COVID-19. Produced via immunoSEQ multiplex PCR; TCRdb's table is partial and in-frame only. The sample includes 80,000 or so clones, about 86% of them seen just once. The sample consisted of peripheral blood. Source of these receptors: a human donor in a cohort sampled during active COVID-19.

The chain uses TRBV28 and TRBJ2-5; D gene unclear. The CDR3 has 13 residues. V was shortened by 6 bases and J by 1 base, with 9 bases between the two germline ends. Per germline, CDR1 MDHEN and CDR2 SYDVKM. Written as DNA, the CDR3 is TGTGCCAGCAGGACAACACGCCAAGAGACCCAGTACTTC. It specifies CASRTTRQETQYF.

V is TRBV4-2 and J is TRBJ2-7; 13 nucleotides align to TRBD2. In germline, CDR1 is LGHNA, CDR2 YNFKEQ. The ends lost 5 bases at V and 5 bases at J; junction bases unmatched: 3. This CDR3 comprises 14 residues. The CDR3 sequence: CASSTGTSGDEQYF. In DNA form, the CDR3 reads TGTGCCAGCAGCACGGGGACTAGCGGGGACGAGCAGTACTTC.

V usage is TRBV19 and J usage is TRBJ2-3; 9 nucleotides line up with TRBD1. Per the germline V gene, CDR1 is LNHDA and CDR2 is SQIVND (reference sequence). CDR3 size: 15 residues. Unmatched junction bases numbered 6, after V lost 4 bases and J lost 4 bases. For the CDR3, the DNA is TGTGCCAGTAGTACACCCGGGACAGGGTCAGATACGCAGTATTTT. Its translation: CASSTPGTGSDTQYF.

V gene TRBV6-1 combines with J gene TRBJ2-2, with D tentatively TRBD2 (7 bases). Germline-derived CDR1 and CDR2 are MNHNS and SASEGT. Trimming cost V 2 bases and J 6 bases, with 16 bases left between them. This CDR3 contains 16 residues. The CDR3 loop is CASSEWGGPYAGELFF. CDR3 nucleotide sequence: TGTGCCAGCAGTGAATGGGGGGGGCCGTATGCCGGGGAGCTGTTTTTT.